These 28 T cell receptor beta chains came from one sample sequenced in a study of OX40 agonist ivuxolimab in advanced cancers. Using immunoSEQ multiplex PCR, the repertoire was profiled, and TCRdb retains in-frame clones only, with some absent. The table has under 95,000 clones, approximately 88% seen once. The source was CD4+ or CD8+ T cells sorted from blood, collected in a trial of the OX40 agonist ivuxolimab. The receptors derive from an adult with an advanced solid tumor such as melanoma, head and neck, liver or kidney cancer.

The chain couples TRBV5-4 to TRBJ1-5, with D tentatively TRBD1 (6 bases). Trimming removed 4 bases at V and 6 bases at J, with 11 bases between. Germline CDR1 SGHNT, CDR2 YYREEE (reference sequence). The CDR3 consists of 13 residues. CDR3 region: CASSPGGGQPQHF. The DNA of the CDR3 is TGTGCCAGCAGCCCTGGGGGCGGTCAGCCCCAGCATTTT.

This chain links TRBV18 with TRBJ1-5; maybe TRBD1 (5 bases). The V gene's germline CDR1 is KGHSH and CDR2 LQKENI. This CDR3 contains 15 residues. Trimming cost V 5 bases and J 7 bases, with 18 bases left between them. CDR3 in DNA: TGTGCCAGCTCATCCCTGGGGGGTGGGGGACAGCCCCAGCATTTT. This gives the protein CASSSLGGGGQPQHF.

This clone was observed a handful of times. V usage is TRBV10-3 and J usage is TRBJ1-1; D unclear. V lost 2 bases and J 7 bases, leaving 5 bases between the germline ends. The CDR3 consists of 11 residues. Germline V gene data show CDR1 as ENHRY and CDR2 as SYGVKD. CDR3 loop: CAISETGEAFF. In DNA form, the CDR3 reads TGTGCCATCAGTGAGACGGGTGAAGCTTTCTTT.

This sequence joins TRBV7-3 and TRBJ2-2, with D uncertain. The CDR3 totals 15 residues. The germline gives CDR1 SGHTA, CDR2 FQGTGA. Trimming stripped 1 base from V and 3 bases from J, with 9 bases between. The CDR3 sequence is CASSLINTDTGELFF. The CDR3 nucleotides read TGTGCCAGCAGCTTAATTAATACCGACACCGGGGAGCTGTTTTTT.

J is TRBJ2-3 and V is TRBV4-1; 12 positions match TRBD2. The CDR3 is made up of 17 amino acids. V shed 8 bases, J shed 0 bases, and the junction held 9 bases outside the gene matches. Germline V CDR1 and CDR2: MGHRA, YSYEKL. CDR3 in amino acids: CASARTSGISSTDTQYF. In DNA, the CDR3 is TGCGCCAGCGCGAGGACTAGCGGGATCTCTAGCACAGATACGCAGTATTTT.

V gene TRBV15 combines with J gene TRBJ2-1; 8 bases align to TRBD1. J gave up 0 bases and V 3 bases, and 7 bases lay outside the gene matches. CDR3 length: 17 amino acids. CDR1 and CDR2 from the germline V gene are LNHNV and YYDKDF (reference sequence). The CDR3 reads CATSSGDRPSSYNEQFF. The CDR3 nucleotides read TGTGCCACCAGCAGCGGGGACAGGCCCAGCTCCTACAATGAGCAGTTCTTC.

This chain connects TRBV7-2 to TRBJ2-7; weak D call: TRBD1 (5 bases). The CDR3 has 16 amino acids. V was pared by 1 base and J by 3 bases, with 16 bases between. Germline CDR1 is SGHTA and CDR2 is FQGNSA. CDR3 sequence reads: CASSLVSGSSYYEQYF. CDR3 in DNA: TGTGCCAGCAGCTTAGTCTCAGGGTCCTCCTACTACGAGCAGTACTTC.

The rearrangement uses TRBV28 and TRBJ2-2; no firm D call. V lost 7 bases to trimming and J lost 7 bases, with 16 bases between them. Germline V gene data show CDR1 as MDHEN and CDR2 as SYDVKM. The CDR3 totals 14 residues. CDR3 protein: CASTEVGRGGELFF. The CDR3, as DNA: TGTGCCAGCACCGAGGTCGGCCGTGGCGGGGAGCTGTTTTTT.

The J gene is TRBJ1-1, the V gene TRBV13; D is unclear. This CDR3 is 15 amino acids long. Germline CDR1 PRHDT, CDR2 FYEKMQ (reference sequence). This CDR3 reads CVSQWGGRTNTEAFF. CDR3 nucleotides: TGTGTCAGTCAGTGGGGAGGAAGGACGAACACTGAAGCTTTCTTT.

CDR3 bases: TGTGCCATCAGTGAGTCGGGCCAGAACAATGAGCAGTTCTTC. Its translation is CAISESGQNNEQFF. V gene TRBV10-3 combines with J gene TRBJ2-1; D call uncertain. The CDR3 is 14 residues long. Germline CDR1 reads ENHRY; CDR2 reads SYGVKD. V was pared by 0 bases and J by 5 bases, with 8 bases between.

The J gene is TRBJ2-5, the V gene TRBV2, with D uncertain. The CDR3 runs 12 residues. V gave up 7 bases and J gave up 5 bases, with 11 bases separating them. Germline assignment: CDR1 SNHLY and CDR2 FYNNEI. In DNA form, the CDR3 reads TGTGCCAGCAAGGTCGAGTGGGAGACCCAGTACTTC. Translation gives CASKVEWETQYF.

The J gene is TRBJ2-7, the V gene TRBV6-6, with 9 bases that match TRBD1. Germline lookup yields CDR1 MNHNY and CDR2 SVGAGI (reference sequence). CDR3 length: 16 residues. Unmatched junction bases numbered 14, after V lost 6 bases and J lost 5 bases. The CDR3 sequence: CASRQIAGTGLHEQYF. The CDR3 nucleotides are TGTGCCAGCAGACAAATTGCCGGGACAGGGCTCCACGAGCAGTACTTC.

The chain has TRBV10-3 and TRBJ1-4, with D perhaps TRBD1 (5 bases). This CDR3 has 13 amino acids. Trimming removed 8 bases from V and 8 bases from J, with 15 bases in between. CDR1 is ENHRY, CDR2 SYGVKD, per germline. The CDR3 DNA follows: TGTGCCATCGGGGGGACGGCGGGCGAAAAACTGTTTTTT. It yields the protein CAIGGTAGEKLFF.

The table lists this clone with a few counts. The rearrangement joins TRBV28 to TRBJ1-6; no firm D call. Trimming took 10 bases from V and 7 from J, leaving 17 bases between them. In germline, CDR1 is MDHEN, CDR2 SYDVKM. The CDR3 spans 14 residues. This CDR3 is CATTETYPNSPLHF. The CDR3 coding sequence is TGTGCCACCACAGAGACGTACCCCAATTCACCCCTCCACTTT.

The rearrangement links TRBV4-3 to TRBJ2-3; D may match TRBD1 or TRBD2 (5 bases each). The V end lost 2 bases, the J end lost 1 base, and 16 bases lay between the germline ends. The V gene's germline CDR1 is LGHNA and CDR2 YSLEER. The CDR3 length is 17 residues. The CDR3 coding sequence is TGCGCCAGCAGCCAATCTGCAGGGACCATCCGCACAGATACGCAGTATTTT. This translates into CASSQSAGTIRTDTQYF.

The V and J genes are TRBV7-9 and TRBJ2-1; no firm D call. Trimming took off 2 bases at V and 6 bases at J, with 17 bases between the two ends. There are 16 residues in the CDR3. CDR1 and CDR2 from the germline V gene are SEHNR and FQNEAQ (reference sequence). The CDR3 spells CASSLNPDSASNEQFF. CDR3 in DNA: TGTGCCAGCAGCTTAAATCCAGACTCCGCAAGCAATGAGCAGTTCTTC.

The chain links TRBV28 to TRBJ1-5; no clear D gene. Germline lookup yields CDR1 MDHEN and CDR2 SYDVKM. The CDR3 has 13 amino acids. V was shortened by 6 bases and J by 7 bases, with 13 bases between the two germline ends. The CDR3 coding sequence is TGTGCCAGCAGCTGGGAACAAGGCCAGCCCCAGCATTTT. Translating gives CASSWEQGQPQHF.

This clone was detected only once. The chain employs TRBV7-2 and TRBJ1-5; tentative D call: TRBD1 (6 bases). Germline V lookup: CDR1 SGHTA, CDR2 FQGNSA. V was clipped by 6 bases and J by 1 base, with 7 bases between them. The CDR3 is 13 residues long. The CDR3 DNA is TGTGCCAGCAGTCAGGGGAGCAATCAGCCCCAGCATTTT. Amino acids: CASSQGSNQPQHF. Supplemented by reference TRBV7-2 and TRBJ1-5, the full variable domain reads GAGVSQSPSNKVTEKGKDVELRCDPISGHTALYWYRQSLGQGLEFLIYFQGNSAPDKSGLPSDRFSAERTGGSVSTLTIQRTQQEDSAVYLCASSQGSNQPQHFGDGTRLSIL.

V and J are TRBV29-1 and TRBJ1-1, with D perhaps matching TRBD1 (5 bases). CDR1 and CDR2 (germline): SQVTM, ANQGSEA. V was clipped by 6 bases and J by 1 base, with 15 bases between them. This CDR3 region has 14 residues. The CDR3 DNA reads TGCAGCGTCACTACCGGGACCGCGAACACTGAAGCTTTCTTT. Translated: CSVTTGTANTEAFF.

The chain combines TRBV10-1 with TRBJ2-2, with D tentatively TRBD1 or TRBD2 (5 bases each). CDR3 size: 13 residues. CDR1 and CDR2 (germline): WNHNN, SYGVQD (reference sequence). Deletions cut 10 bases from V and 5 bases from J, with 14 bases between. CDR3 bases: TGCGCCAACGGGTGGGGACCGACCGGGGAGCTGTTTTTT. Its protein product is CANGWGPTGELFF.

V usage is TRBV4-3 and J usage is TRBJ1-4; 7 positions match TRBD1. The CDR3 extends over 14 amino acids. Per germline, CDR1 LGHNA and CDR2 YSLEER. Trimming took 1 base from V and 7 from J; bases not matched to a gene: 3. The CDR3 DNA follows: TGCGCCAGCAGCCAAGGACAGGGCGGTGAAAAACTGTTTTTT. It yields the protein CASSQGQGGEKLFF.

The V and J genes are TRBV25-1 and TRBJ1-6; the match to TRBD1 covers 7 bases. CDR3 length: 16 residues. V lost 3 bases, J lost 10 bases, and 12 bases stayed unmatched. The germline V gene has CDR1 MGHDK and CDR2 SYGVNS. The CDR3 coding sequence is TGTGCCAGCAGTGATACTACCCGACAGGGCGGGTCACCCCTCCACTTT. It specifies CASSDTTRQGGSPLHF. The full variable domain, with the rest looked up from reference TRBV25-1 and TRBJ1-6, is EADIYQTPRYLVIGTGKKITLECSQTMGHDKMYWYQQDPGMELHLIHYSYGVNSTEKGDLSSESTVSRIRTEHFPLTLESARPSHTSQYLCASSDTTRQGGSPLHFGNGTRLTVT.

This clone was detected only a few times. The chain has TRBV30 and TRBJ2-7, with a tentative D call TRBD1 (5 bases). Germline V gene lookup returns CDR1 GTSNPN and CDR2 SVGIG (reference sequence). Trimming took off 2 bases at V and 0 bases at J, with 11 bases between the two ends. There are 14 residues in the CDR3. Here the CDR3 DNA reads TGTGCCTGGAGTCCCACAGGTTACTCCTACGAGCAGTACTTC. Residues: CAWSPTGYSYEQYF.

This clone was detected only once. The V call is TRBV10-1, the J call TRBJ2-5, with D possibly being TRBD2 (6 bases). The germline V gene has CDR1 WNHNN and CDR2 SYGVQD (reference sequence). This CDR3 has 15 residues. V lost 6 bases and J 5 bases, leaving 19 bases between the germline ends. This chain's CDR3 is CASSVGGDGGETQYF. The CDR3 nucleotides read TGCGCCAGCAGCGTGGGGGGAGACGGTGGGGAGACCCAGTACTTC.

V usage is TRBV5-8 and J usage is TRBJ2-1; 9 bases are shared with TRBD1. The CDR3 is 16 residues long. V shed 2 bases, J shed 6 bases, and the junction held 9 bases outside the gene matches. The germline CDR1 and CDR2 sequences are SGHTS and YDEGEE. The DNA for the CDR3 is TGTGCCAGCAGCTTACCGGGACAGGGAAGGGTCAATGAGCAGTTCTTC. Translated: CASSLPGQGRVNEQFF.

The chain is built from TRBV18 and TRBJ2-6; a possible D gene is TRBD1 (5 bases). The CDR3 has 16 amino acids. CDR1 and CDR2 (germline): KGHSH, LQKENI. The V end lost 3 bases, the J end lost 0 bases, and 9 bases lay between the germline ends. The CDR3 region is CASSPPTASGANVLTF. In DNA, the CDR3 is TGTGCCAGCTCACCCCCGACAGCCTCTGGGGCCAACGTCCTGACTTTC. Complete variable domain (other parts from reference TRBV18 and TRBJ2-6): NAGVMQNPRHLVRRRGQEARLRCSPMKGHSHVYWYRQLPEEGLKFMVYLQKENIIDESGMPKERFSAEFPKEGPSILRIQQVVRGDSAAYFCASSPPTASGANVLTFGAGSRLTVL.

The chain uses TRBV30 and TRBJ2-1, with 11 bases identical to TRBD2. The CDR3 covers 13 residues. V shed 5 bases, J shed 10 bases, and the junction held 7 bases outside the gene matches. The germline gives CDR1 GTSNPN, CDR2 SVGIG (reference sequence). CDR3 coding DNA: TGTGCCTGGGGAGCTAGCGGGGGGACAGAGCAGTTCTTC. This sequence encodes CAWGASGGTEQFF.

This chain joins TRBV7-8 and TRBJ2-6, with D hard to call. V gave up 1 base and J gave up 0 bases, with 4 bases separating them. CDR3 length equals 15 residues. CDR1 is SGHVS and CDR2 is FQNEAQ in the germline V gene. CDR3 loop: CASSLVDSGANVLTF. The DNA for the CDR3 is TGTGCCAGCAGCTTAGTGGACTCTGGGGCCAACGTCCTGACTTTC.